This paragraph reports one T cell receptor beta chain. The antigen is unknown. Trimming cost V 0 bases and J 8 bases, with 12 bases left between them. The CDR3 contains 14 residues. Germline loops: CDR1 SGHDT, CDR2 YYEEEE. This entry is derived from a study of T cell repertoires in cytomegalovirus infection. The overall study: HLA-B-restricted CMV epitopes that are well studied, plus recently identified HLA-C-restricted ones, were used by the study. In public TCR beta signatures, there were indications of both CMV infection and matching HLA type. Study-wide results and caveats: Cumulated frequencies of public TCR beta families served to identify carriers of CMV plus the relevant HLA. CMV-specific HLA-C-restricted TCR beta clonotypes dominated the ex vivo response.

TCRdb re-called the reads with MiXCR, one entry per CDR3 protein. The sample lists 20,000 to 30,000 distinct CDR3 sequences, approximately 22% occurring once. The chain uses TRBV5-6 and TRBJ2-1; the D gene is possibly TRBD2 (6 bases). This sequence was found in a human donor in good health (CMV status not recorded). Some clones in this sample may be carry-over from other donors' samples. The input for sequencing was CD8+ T cells from cultured PBMCs, taken from culture after CMV antigen stimulation. DNA for the CDR3: TGTGCCAGCAGCTTGGATGGCGGGAAGGATGAGCAGTTCTTC. Encoded protein: CASSLDGGKDEQFF.